The 15 T cell receptor beta chains below were found in one sample sequenced in a study of cytomegalovirus exposure and HLA in healthy donors. TCRdb's table, derived via immunoSEQ multiplex PCR, lists solely in-frame clones and lacks some. This sample has about 120,000 clones, with roughly 89% found just once. Material: PBMCs. Receptor source: a woman aged 18-29 years in good health and CMV-seronegative.

The chain uses TRBV7-9 and TRBJ1-1, with 8 nucleotides matching TRBD1. Germline assignment: CDR1 SEHNR and CDR2 FQNEAQ (reference sequence). This CDR3 spans 15 amino acids. Trimming at V came to 1 base and at J to 4 bases, leaving 5 bases not matched to a gene. The CDR3 sequence: CASSLGGQGVTEAFF. In DNA, the CDR3 is TGTGCCAGCAGCTTAGGTGGACAGGGAGTCACTGAAGCTTTCTTT.

This sequence joins TRBV4-1 and TRBJ2-5; 7 bases match TRBD1. The length of the CDR3 is 14 residues. After removal of 8 bases from V and 1 base from J, the junction contained 7 bases not matched to a gene. Germline CDR1 and CDR2: MGHRA and YSYEKL. The CDR3 nucleotides are TGCGCCAGCGCAAGGGGACAGAGCCAAGAGACCCAGTACTTC. This sequence encodes CASARGQSQETQYF.

This clone was observed once. The gene calls are TRBV10-3 and TRBJ2-2; D gene uncertain. V gave up 2 bases and J gave up 3 bases, with 10 bases separating them. Germline V gene lookup returns CDR1 ENHRY and CDR2 SYGVKD. The CDR3 runs 15 residues. This chain's CDR3 is CAISEKSPDTGELFF. In DNA form, the CDR3 reads TGTGCCATCAGTGAGAAAAGTCCGGACACCGGGGAGCTGTTTTTT.

The V and J genes are TRBV5-6 and TRBJ2-3; 14 nucleotides agree with TRBD2. The V gene's germline CDR1 is SGHDT and CDR2 YYEEEE. The CDR3 totals 15 residues. Losses at the gene ends were 4 bases for V and 10 bases for J; bases not matched to a gene: 8. The CDR3 DNA reads TGTGCCAGCAGCCTCGCCGGGACTAGCGGGAGTTCGCAGTATTTT. Translating it yields CASSLAGTSGSSQYF.

The rearrangement joins TRBV11-3 to TRBJ2-5, with 10 bases aligning to TRBD1. Germline CDR1 and CDR2: SGHNT and YENEEA. CDR3 size: 16 residues. Unmatched junction bases numbered 5, after V lost 1 base and J lost 3 bases. This chain's CDR3 is CASSLVRTGGKETQYF. Here the CDR3 DNA reads TGTGCCAGCAGCTTAGTGAGGACAGGGGGTAAAGAGACCCAGTACTTC. Looking up the rest from reference TRBV11-3 and TRBJ2-5 gives the full variable domain: EAGVVQSPRYKIIEKKQPVAFWCNPISGHNTLYWYLQNLGQGPELLIRYENEEAVDDSQLPKDRFSAERLKGVDSTLKIQPAELGDSAVYLCASSLVRTGGKETQYFGPGTRLLVL.

The chain joins TRBV5-5 to TRBJ2-7; D not certain. V shed 5 bases and J shed 3 bases, with 6 bases lying between them. This CDR3 has 11 amino acids. Germline V gene sequence: CDR1 SGHKS, CDR2 YYEKEE (reference sequence). The CDR3 DNA is TGTGCCAGCAGTCCTTACTACGAGCAGTACTTC. This translates into CASSPYYEQYF.

This chain uses TRBV4-2 with TRBJ2-7; 8 bases map to TRBD1. The ends lost 1 base at V and 3 bases at J; junction bases unmatched: 8. Per the germline V gene, CDR1 is LGHNA and CDR2 is YNFKEQ. The CDR3 loop spans 16 amino acids. CDR3 residues: CASSQVTGDFLYEQYF. The CDR3 coding sequence is TGTGCCAGCAGCCAAGTGACAGGGGATTTCCTCTACGAGCAGTACTTC.

The chain recombines TRBV7-8 with TRBJ1-5; D might be TRBD1 (5 bases). The CDR3 sequence is 15 residues long. The germline V gene encodes CDR1 SGHVS and CDR2 FQNEAQ. Trimming cost V 0 bases and J 0 bases, with 6 bases left between them. The CDR3 here is CASSLATDSNQPQHF. The CDR3, as DNA: TGTGCCAGCAGCTTAGCGACAGATAGCAATCAGCCCCAGCATTTT.

This chain uses TRBV9 with TRBJ2-6; TRBD2 agrees at 8 bases. The germline gives CDR1 SGDLS, CDR2 YYNGEE. This CDR3 has 18 residues. After removal of 0 bases from V and 2 bases from J, the junction contained 7 bases not matched to a gene. CDR3 residues: CASSVGWSGGAGANVLTF. DNA of the CDR3: TGTGCCAGCAGCGTAGGGTGGTCGGGAGGGGCTGGGGCCAACGTCCTGACTTTC. Full variable domain (remainder filled in from reference TRBV9 and TRBJ2-6): DSGVTQTPKHLITATGQRVTLRCSPRSGDLSVYWYQQSLDQGLQFLIQYYNGEERAKGNILERFSAQQFPDLHSELNLSSLELGDSALYFCASSVGWSGGAGANVLTFGAGSRLTVL.

This chain joins TRBV19 and TRBJ1-5; D is unresolved. CDR1 and CDR2 (germline): LNHDA, SQIVND (reference sequence). The CDR3 runs 15 residues. Trimming pared 3 bases from V and 0 bases from J, leaving 9 bases between. In DNA form, the CDR3 reads TGTGCCAGTAGTATCATACGGAGTAGCAATCAGCCCCAGCATTTT. It yields the protein CASSIIRSSNQPQHF.

CDR3 in amino acids: CASSPPGGGGPYEQYF. CDR3 bases: TGTGCCAGCTCACCACCGGGCGGGGGGGGCCCCTACGAGCAGTACTTC. The J gene is TRBJ2-7, the V gene TRBV18; TRBD2 agrees at 9 bases. The CDR3 loop spans 16 amino acids. V lost 0 bases, J lost 2 bases, and 5 bases stayed unmatched. Germline V gene lookup returns CDR1 KGHSH and CDR2 LQKENI.

The chain links TRBV12-5 to TRBJ1-1, with 10 positions matching TRBD1. The CDR3 spans 15 residues. CDR1 and CDR2 (germline): LGHNT, FRNRAP. V shed 4 bases, J shed 5 bases, and the junction held 7 bases outside the gene matches. The CDR3 DNA reads TGTGCTAGTGGTTCGGCCCCGGACAGGGGGACTGAAGCTTTCTTT. Protein: CASGSAPDRGTEAFF.

V gene TRBV19 combines with J gene TRBJ1-2; D might be TRBD1 (5 bases). Germline V gives CDR1 LNHDA, CDR2 SQIVND (reference sequence). V was cut by 2 bases and J by 7 bases, with 14 bases left in between. The CDR3 has 14 amino acids. Here the CDR3 reads CASSISPGLGGYTF. The CDR3, as DNA: TGTGCCAGTAGTATATCACCAGGGTTGGGTGGCTACACCTTC. The complete variable domain, with remaining parts taken from reference TRBV19 and TRBJ1-2, reads DGGITQSPKYLFRKEGQNVTLSCEQNLNHDAMYWYRQDPGQGLRLIYYSQIVNDFQKGDIAEGYSVSREKKESFPLTVTSAQKNPTAFYLCASSISPGLGGYTFGSGTRLTVV.

J is TRBJ2-3 and V is TRBV29-1; 10 bases match TRBD1. Germline V gene lookup returns CDR1 SQVTM and CDR2 ANQGSEA. The J segment lost 6 bases and the V segment lost 6 bases, leaving 12 bases of the junction unmatched. CDR3 length equals 15 residues. The CDR3 DNA is TGCAGCGTGGCCCGGGACAGGGGCGTCATCGATACGCAGTATTTT. Amino acids: CSVARDRGVIDTQYF.

The rearrangement uses TRBV7-9 and TRBJ1-1, with a weak D call TRBD1 (5 bases). Per the germline V gene, CDR1 is SEHNR and CDR2 is FQNEAQ (reference sequence). V was clipped by 5 bases and J by 3 bases, with 19 bases between them. The CDR3 totals 16 residues. The DNA for the CDR3 is TGTGCCAGCAGCGGGGGGGAGTACGGAAGGGACACTGAAGCTTTCTTT. It is translated as CASSGGEYGRDTEAFF. The variable domain in full, with the rest retrieved from reference TRBV7-9 and TRBJ1-1, is DTGVSQNPRHKITKRGQNVTFRCDPISEHNRLYWYRQTLGQGPEFLTYFQNEAQLEKSRLLSDRFSAERPKGSFSTLEIQRTEQGDSAMYLCASSGGEYGRDTEAFFGQGTRLTVV.